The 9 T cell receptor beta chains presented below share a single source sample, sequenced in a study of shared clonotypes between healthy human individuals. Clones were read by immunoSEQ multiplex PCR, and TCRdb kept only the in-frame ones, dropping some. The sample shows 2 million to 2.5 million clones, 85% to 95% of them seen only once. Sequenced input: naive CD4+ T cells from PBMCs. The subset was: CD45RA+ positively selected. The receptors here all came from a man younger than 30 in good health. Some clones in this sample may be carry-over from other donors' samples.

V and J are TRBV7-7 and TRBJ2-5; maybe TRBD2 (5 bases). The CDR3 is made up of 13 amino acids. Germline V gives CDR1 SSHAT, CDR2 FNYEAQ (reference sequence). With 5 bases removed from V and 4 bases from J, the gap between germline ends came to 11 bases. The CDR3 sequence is CASSPLARETQYF. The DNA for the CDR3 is TGTGCCAGCAGCCCTCTAGCAAGAGAGACCCAGTACTTC.

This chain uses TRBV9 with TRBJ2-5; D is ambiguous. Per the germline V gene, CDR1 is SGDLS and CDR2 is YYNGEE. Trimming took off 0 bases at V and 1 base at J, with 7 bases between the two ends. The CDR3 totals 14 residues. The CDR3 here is CASSVAVTQETQYF. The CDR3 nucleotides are TGTGCCAGCAGCGTAGCGGTTACCCAAGAGACCCAGTACTTC.

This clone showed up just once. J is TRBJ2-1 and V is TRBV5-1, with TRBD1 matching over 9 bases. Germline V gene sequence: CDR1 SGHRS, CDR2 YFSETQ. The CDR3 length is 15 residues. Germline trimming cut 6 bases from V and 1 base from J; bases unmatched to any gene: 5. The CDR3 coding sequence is TGCGCCAGCAACACAGGGGGCATATCCTACAATGAGCAGTTCTTC. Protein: CASNTGGISYNEQFF.

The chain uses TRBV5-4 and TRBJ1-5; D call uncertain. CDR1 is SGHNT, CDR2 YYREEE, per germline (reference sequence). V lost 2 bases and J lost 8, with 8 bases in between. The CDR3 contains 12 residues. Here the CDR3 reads CASSFYGEPQHF. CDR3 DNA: TGTGCCAGCAGCTTTTACGGGGAGCCCCAGCATTTT.

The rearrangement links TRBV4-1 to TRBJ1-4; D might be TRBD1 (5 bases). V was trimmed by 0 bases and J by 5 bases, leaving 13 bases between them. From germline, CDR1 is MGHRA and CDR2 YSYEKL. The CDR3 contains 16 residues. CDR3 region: CASSQEWWGGNEKLFF. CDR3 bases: TGCGCCAGCAGCCAAGAGTGGTGGGGGGGGAATGAAAAACTGTTTTTT.

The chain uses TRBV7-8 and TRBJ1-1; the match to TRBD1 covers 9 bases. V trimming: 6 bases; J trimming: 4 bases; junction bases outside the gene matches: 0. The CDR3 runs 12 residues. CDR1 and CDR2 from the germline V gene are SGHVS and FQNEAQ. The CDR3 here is CASRTGGTEAFF. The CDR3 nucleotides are TGTGCCAGCAGGACAGGGGGCACTGAAGCTTTCTTT.

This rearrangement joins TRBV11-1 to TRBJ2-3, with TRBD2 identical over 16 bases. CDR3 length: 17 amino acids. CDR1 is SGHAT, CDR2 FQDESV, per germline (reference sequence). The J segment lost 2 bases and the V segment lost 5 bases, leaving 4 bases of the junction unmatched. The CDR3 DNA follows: TGTGCCAGCAGCCCCGGGACTAGCGGGAGGGCCACAGATACGCAGTATTTT. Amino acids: CASSPGTSGRATDTQYF.

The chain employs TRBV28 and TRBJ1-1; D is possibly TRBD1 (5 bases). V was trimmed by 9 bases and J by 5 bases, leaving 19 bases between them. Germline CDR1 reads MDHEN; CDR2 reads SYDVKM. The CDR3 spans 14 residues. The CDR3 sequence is CASRTRVGLTEAFF. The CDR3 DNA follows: TGTGCCAGTCGAACCAGGGTCGGTTTAACTGAAGCTTTCTTT. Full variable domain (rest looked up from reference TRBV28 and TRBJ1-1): DVKVTQSSRYLVKRTGEKVFLECVQDMDHENMFWYRQDPGLGLRLIYFSYDVKMKEKGDIPEGYSVSREKKERFSLILESASTNQTSMYLCASRTRVGLTEAFFGQGTRLTVV.

The CDR3 DNA reads as TGTGCCAGCAGTTGGGCTAGCGGGTTTAAAGATCCCTACAATGAGCAGTTCTTC. Translating it yields CASSWASGFKDPYNEQFF. The V gene is TRBV28, the J gene TRBJ2-1, with 8 bases identical to TRBD2. This CDR3 comprises 18 residues. V lost 4 bases to trimming and J lost 2 bases; unmatched junction nucleotides: 13. CDR1 MDHEN and CDR2 SYDVKM come from the germline V gene.